This T cell receptor (beta chain) was sequenced during a study of Ad26.COV2.S vaccination and SARS-CoV-2 variants. The study, taken as a whole, reports: The analyses of TCR breadth and depth may have understated the size of total T cell responses.

Treatment: around 19 received Ad26.COV2.S at low or high dose, single or two shots; 5 received placebo; per-sample allocation not given. Specimens were obtained on day 63 following the first vaccine or placebo injection. Recruitment in Boston yielded a donor of adult age, 18-55 years. About this clone: As yet, its antigen is unknown.

Data came from immunoSEQ multiplex PCR; TCRdb stores just in-frame clones and leaves some out. The table records more than 300,000 clones, over 80% of them present only once. Germline V lookup: CDR1 SGHDN, CDR2 FVKESK. The CDR3 has 13 amino acids. Trimming stripped 2 bases from V and 8 bases from J, with 12 bases between. This rearrangement joins TRBV14 to TRBJ1-1; a weak D match, TRBD1 (6 bases). This receptor was identified in a person between 18 and 65 years old who received the Ad26.COV2.S COVID-19 vaccine or a placebo. Here the sequenced sample was peripheral blood, taken in a trial of Ad26.COV2.S vaccine versus placebo. The CDR3 protein is CASSQSLGGEAFF. CDR3 nucleotides: TGTGCCAGCAGCCAATCGTTAGGGGGGGAAGCTTTCTTT.